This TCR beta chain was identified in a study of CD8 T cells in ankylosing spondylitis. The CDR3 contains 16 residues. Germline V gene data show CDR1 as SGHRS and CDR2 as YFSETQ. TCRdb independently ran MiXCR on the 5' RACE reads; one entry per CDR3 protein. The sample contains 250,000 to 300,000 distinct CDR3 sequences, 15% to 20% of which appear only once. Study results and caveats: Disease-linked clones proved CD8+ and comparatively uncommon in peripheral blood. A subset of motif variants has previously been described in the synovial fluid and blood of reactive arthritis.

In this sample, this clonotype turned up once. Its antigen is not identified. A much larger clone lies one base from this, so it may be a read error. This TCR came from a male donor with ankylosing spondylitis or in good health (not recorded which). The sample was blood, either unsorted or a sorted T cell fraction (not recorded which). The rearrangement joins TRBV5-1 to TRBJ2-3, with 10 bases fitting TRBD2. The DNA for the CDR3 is TGCGCCAGCAGCTTGAGGTCTAGCGGGGGCACAAATACGCAGTATTTT. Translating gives CASSLRSSGGTNTQYF. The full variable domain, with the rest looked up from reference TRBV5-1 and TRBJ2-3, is KAGVTQTPRYLIKTRGQQVTLSCSPISGHRSVSWYQQTPGQGLQFLFEYFSETQRNKGNFPGRFSGRQFSNSRSEMNVSTLELGDSALYLCASSLRSSGGTNTQYFGPGTRLTVL.